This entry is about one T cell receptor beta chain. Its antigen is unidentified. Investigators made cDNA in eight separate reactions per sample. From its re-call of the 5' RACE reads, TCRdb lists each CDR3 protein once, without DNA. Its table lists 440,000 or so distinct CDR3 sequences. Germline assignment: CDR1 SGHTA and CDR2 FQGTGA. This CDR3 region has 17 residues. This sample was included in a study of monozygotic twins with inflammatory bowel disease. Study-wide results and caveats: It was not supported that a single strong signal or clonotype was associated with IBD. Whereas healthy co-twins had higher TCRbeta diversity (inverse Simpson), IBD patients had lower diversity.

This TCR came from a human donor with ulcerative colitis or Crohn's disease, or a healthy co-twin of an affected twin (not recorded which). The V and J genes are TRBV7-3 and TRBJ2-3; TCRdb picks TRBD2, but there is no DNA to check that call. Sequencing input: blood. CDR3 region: CASSPKPGLASTDTQYF.